Listed here are 32 T cell receptor beta chains from one sample, sequenced in a study of control samples from healthy donors and cancer patients. Here immunoSEQ multiplex PCR was the method, and the copy in TCRdb shows in-frame clones only, minus some. The table has some 130,000 clones, approximately 90% seen once. Sequencing input: blood. The receptors were gathered from a man between 18 and 29 years old in good health.

V is TRBV27 and J is TRBJ2-1; D might be TRBD1 or TRBD2, each matching 6 bases. In germline, CDR1 is MNHEY, CDR2 SMNVEV (reference sequence). The CDR3 covers 14 residues. The V end was cut by 8 bases, the J end by 4 bases, with 15 bases between. CDR3 coding DNA: TGTGCCAGCGTTCGTGGGGGGCCATACAATGAGCAGTTCTTC. Residues: CASVRGGPYNEQFF.

The rearrangement uses TRBV10-3 and TRBJ1-1; D is uncertain. The CDR3 extends over 13 amino acids. Germline V gene sequence: CDR1 ENHRY, CDR2 SYGVKD. Trimming shortened V by 7 bases and J by 8 bases, and 17 bases separated the two germline ends. The CDR3 nucleotides read TGTGCCATCAATAGTGAGGGAGGGTCAGAAGCTTTCTTT. Protein sequence: CAINSEGGSEAFF.

V usage is TRBV2 and J usage is TRBJ1-6; D possibly corresponds to TRBD1 (5 bases). The CDR3 extends over 14 amino acids. Trimming took 6 bases from V and 5 from J, leaving 11 bases between them. CDR1 is SNHLY and CDR2 is FYNNEI in the germline V gene. The DNA of the CDR3 is TGTGCCAGCAGGGGGACGGGAGATAATTCACCCCTCCACTTT. As protein: CASRGTGDNSPLHF.

The CDR3 DNA reads TGCGCCAGCAGCTTGAGCGAAATAGGTTCTAAAGCCCTCCACTTT. Translating gives CASSLSEIGSKALHF. V and J are TRBV5-1 and TRBJ1-6; D is ambiguous. The CDR3 loop spans 15 amino acids. The germline V and J ends were trimmed by 1 base and 14 bases, with 19 bases remaining between them. Germline lookup yields CDR1 SGHRS and CDR2 YFSETQ.

The chain combines TRBV7-9 with TRBJ1-6, with a weak D call TRBD1 (5 bases). V was cut by 8 bases and J by 4 bases, with 9 bases left in between. The germline gives CDR1 SEHNR, CDR2 FQNEAQ (reference sequence). CDR3 length: 13 amino acids. The CDR3 is CASGGVYNSPLHF. The CDR3 nucleotides read TGTGCCAGCGGGGGGGTGTATAATTCACCCCTCCACTTT.

The V and J genes are TRBV30 and TRBJ1-5; the match to TRBD1 covers 7 bases. The germline gives CDR1 GTSNPN, CDR2 SVGIG (reference sequence). The CDR3 consists of 13 residues. Trimming at V came to 3 bases and at J to 6 bases, leaving 5 bases not matched to a gene. CDR3 sequence (DNA): TGTGCCTGGAGCACAGGGGTGGCTCAGCCCCAGCATTTT. This sequence encodes CAWSTGVAQPQHF.

This clone was counted a few times. The chain recombines TRBV10-2 with TRBJ2-7; no clear D gene. The V and J ends lost 4 bases and 4 bases respectively, with 5 bases between them. This CDR3 contains 11 residues. Germline V gene data show CDR1 as WSHSY and CDR2 as SAAADI. CDR3 in amino acids: CASSAKYEQYF. The CDR3 nucleotides are TGCGCCAGCAGTGCTAAGTACGAGCAGTACTTC.

The chain recombines TRBV11-3 with TRBJ2-1, with 11 nucleotides matching TRBD1. Germline assignment: CDR1 SGHNT and CDR2 YENEEA. The CDR3 sequence is 16 residues long. V lost 5 bases, J lost 2 bases, and 5 bases stayed unmatched. The CDR3: CASSPGTGGAYNEQFF. CDR3 nucleotides: TGTGCCAGCAGCCCGGGGACAGGGGGTGCCTACAATGAGCAGTTCTTC.

V usage is TRBV12-5 and J usage is TRBJ2-3, with 10 bases lining up with TRBD2. CDR1 is LGHNT, CDR2 FRNRAP, per germline. V trimming: 0 bases; J trimming: 4 bases; junction bases outside the gene matches: 4. CDR3 length equals 16 residues. Here the CDR3 DNA reads TGTGCTAGTGGTTTGGTACTAGCGGGGCGTTCAGATACGCAGTATTTT. It yields the protein CASGLVLAGRSDTQYF.

The chain links TRBV6-5 to TRBJ1-5; D not certain. The germline gives CDR1 MNHEY, CDR2 SVGAGI. The CDR3 loop spans 15 amino acids. V dropped 1 base and J dropped 0 bases, with 7 bases sitting between them. CDR3 region: CASSYLANSNQPQHF. The CDR3 region has the DNA TGTGCCAGCAGTTACTTGGCCAATAGCAATCAGCCCCAGCATTTT.

The chain is built from TRBV20-1 and TRBJ2-3, with 8 bases that match TRBD1. V lost 3 bases to trimming and J lost 0 bases; unmatched junction nucleotides: 5. Germline V gene data show CDR1 as DFQATT and CDR2 as SNEGSKA (reference sequence). The CDR3 extends over 15 amino acids. For the CDR3, the DNA is TGCAGTGCTAGTAAACAGGGGGGTAGCACAGATACGCAGTATTTT. It yields the protein CSASKQGGSTDTQYF.

The chain employs TRBV2 and TRBJ1-6, with D perhaps TRBD1 (5 bases). In germline, CDR1 is SNHLY, CDR2 FYNNEI. V was pared by 1 base and J by 9 bases, with 10 bases between. This CDR3 contains 14 residues. CDR3 protein: CASSEDRRGSPLHF. CDR3 nucleotide sequence: TGTGCCAGCAGTGAAGACAGGCGGGGTTCACCCCTCCACTTT. The full variable domain, completed using reference TRBV2 and TRBJ1-6, is EPEVTQTPSHQVTQMGQEVILRCVPISNHLYFYWYRQILGQKVEFLVSFYNNEISEKSEIFDDQFSVERPDGSNFTLKIRSTKLEDSAMYFCASSEDRRGSPLHFGNGTRLTVT.

The V and J genes are TRBV20-1 and TRBJ1-2; D gene ambiguous. Trimming removed 3 bases at V and 4 bases at J, with 12 bases between. The CDR3 covers 13 residues. Per germline, CDR1 DFQATT and CDR2 SNEGSKA (reference sequence). In nucleotides, the CDR3 is TGCAGTGCTAGTCCAGGAGAAATCTATGGCTACACCTTC. Protein: CSASPGEIYGYTF.

The chain links TRBV7-2 to TRBJ1-4; D not certain. The ends were cut back, 1 base at V and 7 bases at J, with 7 bases in the middle. The CDR3 runs to 13 residues. Germline V gene sequence: CDR1 SGHTA, CDR2 FQGNSA. CDR3 bases: TGTGCCAGCAGCTTAGTACGGACTGAAAAACTGTTTTTT. This translates into CASSLVRTEKLFF. Complete variable domain (other parts from reference TRBV7-2 and TRBJ1-4): GAGVSQSPSNKVTEKGKDVELRCDPISGHTALYWYRQSLGQGLEFLIYFQGNSAPDKSGLPSDRFSAERTGGSVSTLTIQRTQQEDSAVYLCASSLVRTEKLFFGSGTQLSVL.

The table lists this clone with a count of one. V gene TRBV4-1 combines with J gene TRBJ1-2; 7 bases agree with TRBD1. Per germline, CDR1 MGHRA and CDR2 YSYEKL. CDR3 length: 15 residues. The trim removed 8 bases at V and 0 bases at J, leaving 9 bases unmatched. The CDR3 region has the DNA TGCGCCAGCTATGGACAGGCAGAATCTAACTATGGCTACACCTTC. Translated, it gives CASYGQAESNYGYTF.

J is TRBJ2-3 and V is TRBV10-1; 7 bases match TRBD1. CDR1 is WNHNN, CDR2 SYGVQD, per germline (reference sequence). The trim removed 0 bases at V and 4 bases at J, leaving 7 bases unmatched. The CDR3 runs to 16 residues. CDR3 sequence (DNA): TGCGCCAGCAGTGAGTCCGCGACAGGGCGGTCAGATACGCAGTATTTT. Translating it yields CASSESATGRSDTQYF.

The rearrangement joins TRBV9 to TRBJ1-5, with D possibly being TRBD1 (6 bases). This CDR3 contains 15 residues. Germline CDR1 SGDLS, CDR2 YYNGEE. The V end was cut by 8 bases, the J end by 2 bases, with 17 bases between. The CDR3 is CARRGNTLGNQPQHF. For the CDR3, the DNA is TGTGCCAGAAGGGGGAACACCTTAGGCAATCAGCCCCAGCATTTT.

The chain joins TRBV20-1 to TRBJ1-2, with no clear D. The CDR3 runs 11 residues. V lost 6 bases, J lost 5 bases, and 10 bases lay in between. Germline CDR1 reads DFQATT; CDR2 reads SNEGSKA (reference sequence). CDR3 sequence: CSARWEYGYTF. CDR3 DNA sequence: TGCAGTGCGCGGTGGGAGTATGGCTACACCTTC.

The chain links TRBV7-3 to TRBJ2-1; D possibly corresponds to TRBD2 (5 bases). The CDR3 length is 16 residues. Trimming pared 4 bases from V and 0 bases from J, leaving 13 bases between. Germline CDR1 reads SGHTA; CDR2 reads FQGTGA. Written as DNA, the CDR3 is TGTGCCAGCAGCTCACCCGAGGGTAGCTCCTACAATGAGCAGTTCTTC. Translation gives CASSSPEGSSYNEQFF.

The chain joins TRBV9 to TRBJ2-1; weak D call: TRBD2 (5 bases). With 3 bases removed from V and 3 bases from J, the gap between germline ends came to 10 bases. CDR1 and CDR2 (germline): SGDLS, YYNGEE. This CDR3 has 14 residues. The CDR3 coding sequence is TGTGCCAGCAGCGCCGAAGGAGGCTACAATGAGCAGTTCTTC. It yields the protein CASSAEGGYNEQFF.

This clone was detected once. The gene calls are TRBV3-1 (or the pseudogene TRBV3-2) and TRBJ1-5; tentatively, D is TRBD1 (5 bases). CDR1 is LGHDT, CDR2 YNNKEL, per germline (reference sequence). The CDR3 length is 14 residues. Trimming took off 4 bases at V and 1 base at J, with 8 bases between the two ends. CDR3 DNA: TGTGCCAGCAGCCGAAGACAGAGCAATCAGCCCCAGCATTTT. It specifies CASSRRQSNQPQHF.

The gene calls are TRBV4-1 and TRBJ2-7; weak D call: TRBD1 (6 bases). With 4 bases removed from V and 1 base from J, the gap between germline ends came to 14 bases. The germline V gene has CDR1 MGHRA and CDR2 YSYEKL. CDR3 length: 15 residues. The CDR3 reads CASSPIGQSSYEQYF. CDR3 in DNA: TGCGCCAGCAGCCCAATTGGACAGTCTTCCTACGAGCAGTACTTC.

V is TRBV19 and J is TRBJ1-1; 7 positions agree with TRBD1. This CDR3 has 15 amino acids. Trimming cost V 4 bases and J 1 base; bases outside gene matches: 6. Germline CDR1 LNHDA, CDR2 SQIVND (reference sequence). CDR3 sequence (DNA): TGTGCCAGTAGTAGCAGCGGGACAGAGAACACTGAAGCTTTCTTT. This gives the protein CASSSSGTENTEAFF. Complete variable domain (other parts from reference TRBV19 and TRBJ1-1): DGGITQSPKYLFRKEGQNVTLSCEQNLNHDAMYWYRQDPGQGLRLIYYSQIVNDFQKGDIAEGYSVSREKKESFPLTVTSAQKNPTAFYLCASSSSGTENTEAFFGQGTRLTVV.

The CDR3 coding sequence is TGCGCCAGCAGTAGTCTGGGCCTGGAGGGCAATGAGCAGTTCTTC. This gives the protein CASSSLGLEGNEQFF. This chain connects TRBV5-1 to TRBJ2-1; weak D call: TRBD2 (6 bases). Between the trimmed V and J ends, which lost 5 bases and 6 bases, there was a span of 18 bases. The CDR3 has 15 residues. Germline-derived CDR1 and CDR2 are SGHRS and YFSETQ. The variable domain in full, completed from reference TRBV5-1 and TRBJ2-1, reads KAGVTQTPRYLIKTRGQQVTLSCSPISGHRSVSWYQQTPGQGLQFLFEYFSETQRNKGNFPGRFSGRQFSNSRSEMNVSTLELGDSALYLCASSSLGLEGNEQFFGPGTRLTVL.

The chain joins TRBV27 to TRBJ1-1; perhaps TRBD1 as D (6 bases). The CDR3 loop spans 15 amino acids. CDR1 and CDR2 (germline): MNHEY, SMNVEV (reference sequence). The ends were cut back, 2 bases at V and 0 bases at J, with 10 bases in the middle. CDR3: CASSLGGLLNTEAFF. In DNA form, the CDR3 reads TGTGCCAGCAGTTTAGGGGGGCTACTGAACACTGAAGCTTTCTTT.

As regards this clone: The final CDR3 position lacks the conserved phenylalanine or tryptophan, pointing to a likely read error. The DNA is omitted, as the CDR3 cannot be located on it reliably, and the CDR3 follows TCRdb's listing. The chain couples TRBV14 to TRBJ1-1. The CDR3 spans 9 amino acids, including both terminal residues. The germline V gene has CDR1 SGHDN and CDR2 FVKESK. CDR3 sequence reads: CASSQDSSI.

The chain combines TRBV20-1 with TRBJ2-7; perhaps D is TRBD1 or TRBD2 (5 bases each). The V and J ends lost 3 bases and 5 bases respectively, with 17 bases between them. The CDR3 extends over 14 amino acids. Looked up from germline, CDR1 is DFQATT and CDR2 is SNEGSKA (reference sequence). The CDR3 region is CSASDFGTGHEQYF. The CDR3 DNA follows: TGCAGTGCTAGTGACTTCGGGACCGGCCACGAGCAGTACTTC.

The chain combines TRBV5-1 with TRBJ2-7; 8 bases agree with TRBD1. In germline, CDR1 is SGHRS, CDR2 YFSETQ. CDR3 length: 15 residues. The ends lost 3 bases at V and 3 bases at J; junction bases unmatched: 8. The CDR3 sequence: CASSSTGGQFYEQYF. CDR3 nucleotides: TGCGCCAGCAGCTCCACAGGGGGTCAGTTCTACGAGCAGTACTTC. Filled out from reference TRBV5-1 and TRBJ2-7, the complete variable domain reads KAGVTQTPRYLIKTRGQQVTLSCSPISGHRSVSWYQQTPGQGLQFLFEYFSETQRNKGNFPGRFSGRQFSNSRSEMNVSTLELGDSALYLCASSSTGGQFYEQYFGPGTRLTVT.

The rearrangement joins TRBV9 to TRBJ1-3, with D unclear. CDR3 length: 16 residues. Germline V lookup: CDR1 SGDLS, CDR2 YYNGEE. V lost 3 bases and J lost 4, with 17 bases in between. The CDR3 DNA reads TGTGCCAGCAGCGAGAGAGGCGTACTAAGGGGAAACACCATATATTTT. As protein: CASSERGVLRGNTIYF.

The J gene is TRBJ1-5, the V gene TRBV2; perhaps TRBD1 as D (5 bases). The CDR3 loop spans 14 amino acids. The germline V gene encodes CDR1 SNHLY and CDR2 FYNNEI. Trimming took off 4 bases at V and 7 bases at J, with 14 bases between the two ends. CDR3 DNA: TGTGCCAGCAGTGGTTCTGGAGGGGTCCAGCCCCAGCATTTT. Its translation: CASSGSGGVQPQHF. Based on the CDR3 plus reference TRBV2 and TRBJ1-5, the full variable domain is EPEVTQTPSHQVTQMGQEVILRCVPISNHLYFYWYRQILGQKVEFLVSFYNNEISEKSEIFDDQFSVERPDGSNFTLKIRSTKLEDSAMYFCASSGSGGVQPQHFGDGTRLSIL.

This sequence joins TRBV5-1 and TRBJ2-3; D is possibly TRBD2 (6 bases). Between the trimmed V and J ends, which lost 0 bases and 7 bases, there was a span of 12 bases. Germline V lookup: CDR1 SGHRS, CDR2 YFSETQ. This CDR3 has 14 amino acids. The DNA of the CDR3 is TGCGCCAGCAGCTTGGCAGGGAGGCTGAATACGCAGTATTTT. Protein sequence: CASSLAGRLNTQYF.

This clone was seen only once. The chain links TRBV10-3 to TRBJ1-1; tentatively, D is TRBD1 (6 bases). Germline CDR1 reads ENHRY; CDR2 reads SYGVKD. The CDR3 sequence is 11 residues long. V was trimmed by 10 bases and J by 5 bases, leaving 11 bases between them. CDR3 DNA sequence: TGTGCCAGCGCAGGGGAAACTGAAGCTTTCTTT. Protein: CASAGETEAFF.